These 6 T cell receptor beta chains share one sample of origin, sequenced in a study of blood T cell repertoires in COVID-19. The data were produced by immunoSEQ multiplex PCR, yet TCRdb's version contains in-frame clones alone and is incomplete. This repertoire shows 300,000 to 400,000 clones, around 87% found once; its top ten account for about 3%. The source material was peripheral blood. These receptors all stem from a human donor in a cohort sampled during active COVID-19.

The chain's CDR3 is CAWTPGQGIDRLGPQHF. The CDR3 DNA is TGTGCCTGGACTCCGGGACAGGGGATAGATAGATTGGGGCCCCAGCATTTT. J is TRBJ1-5 and V is TRBV30, with 10 bases that match TRBD1. J lost 9 bases, V lost 4 bases, and 18 bases had no gene match. This CDR3 spans 17 amino acids. Germline CDR1 and CDR2: GTSNPN and SVGIG (reference sequence).

The chain links TRBV19 to TRBJ2-3; D may be TRBD1 (6 bases). The CDR3 covers 13 residues. In germline, CDR1 is LNHDA, CDR2 SQIVND (reference sequence). V gave up 3 bases and J gave up 4 bases, with 8 bases separating them. The CDR3 DNA sequence: TGTGCCAGTAGTATCCAGGGGTCAGATACGCAGTATTTT. Translation: CASSIQGSDTQYF.

The rearrangement uses TRBV28 and TRBJ2-7, with D possibly TRBD1 on 6 matching bases. CDR3 length: 14 amino acids. Trimming removed 8 bases at V and 2 bases at J, with 16 bases between. Germline CDR1 is MDHEN and CDR2 is SYDVKM. The DNA of the CDR3 is TGTGCCAGCGAAAGGGACACAGGTCCCTACGAGCAGTACTTC. Residues: CASERDTGPYEQYF.

The CDR3 sequence: CASSAAPDTKYGYTF. In DNA, the CDR3 is TGTGCCAGTAGCGCAGCCCCCGACACGAAATATGGCTACACCTTC. The chain combines TRBV19 with TRBJ1-2; D not resolved. The CDR3 runs 15 residues. The V end lost 6 bases, the J end lost 5 bases, and 19 bases lay between the germline ends. Looked up from germline, CDR1 is LNHDA and CDR2 is SQIVND (reference sequence).

The chain employs TRBV7-2 and TRBJ1-5, with no clear D. Germline V lookup: CDR1 SGHTA, CDR2 FQGNSA. V was shortened by 1 base and J by 3 bases, with 7 bases between the two germline ends. The CDR3 is 14 amino acids. CDR3 protein: CASSLDTFNQPQHF. CDR3 bases: TGTGCCAGCAGCTTAGACACGTTCAATCAGCCCCAGCATTTT.

The chain has TRBV5-4 and TRBJ1-2; D remains unclear. Trimming left V 0 bases short and J 0 bases short, with 9 bases between. Germline V lookup: CDR1 SGHNT, CDR2 YYREEE (reference sequence). CDR3 length: 15 amino acids. In DNA form, the CDR3 reads TGTGCCAGCAGCTTGGCAGGCCTGTCTAACTATGGCTACACCTTC. It is translated as CASSLAGLSNYGYTF.